Sequencing of this T cell receptor beta chain was carried out in a study of blood T cell repertoires in COVID-19. Germline CDR1 and CDR2: SGHTA and FQGTGA. This CDR3 is 14 amino acids long. Trimming shortened V by 1 base and J by 6 bases, and 12 bases separated the two germline ends. Measured with immunoSEQ multiplex PCR; TCRdb has only the in-frame clones, and not every one. The sample contains 170,000 or so clones, around nine tenths of which appear only once. The chain employs TRBV7-3 and TRBJ1-2; the D gene is possibly TRBD1 (6 bases). The sample comprised peripheral blood. The sequence was collected from a woman aged 18 to 35 who had recovered from COVID-19. The CDR3 DNA sequence: TGTGCCAGCAGCTTAAACAGGGCTTTAGATGGCTACACCTTC. It yields the protein CASSLNRALDGYTF.